The sample holds a few counts of the clone carrying this T cell receptor beta chain. The isolated RNA, all of it, was reverse transcribed, so expressed TCRB transcripts were what got sequenced. Here immunoSEQ multiplex PCR was the method, and the copy in TCRdb shows in-frame clones only, minus some. The data contain 300,000 or so clones, 6.5% to 10% of them singletons. These data come from a study of beta chain features in type 1 diabetes. There are 15 residues in the CDR3. Germline trimming cut 5 bases from V and 6 bases from J; bases unmatched to any gene: 8. Looked up from germline, CDR1 is MDHEN and CDR2 is SYDVKM.

The source is a woman between 18 and 30 years old in good health. Sequencing used central memory CD4+ T cells from blood. The chain carries TRBV28 and TRBJ1-4, with 8 bases matching TRBD1. The CDR3 DNA sequence: TGTGCCAGCAGTCCCCAGGGGGCGGGGGATGAAAAACTGTTTTTT. This translates into CASSPQGAGDEKLFF.